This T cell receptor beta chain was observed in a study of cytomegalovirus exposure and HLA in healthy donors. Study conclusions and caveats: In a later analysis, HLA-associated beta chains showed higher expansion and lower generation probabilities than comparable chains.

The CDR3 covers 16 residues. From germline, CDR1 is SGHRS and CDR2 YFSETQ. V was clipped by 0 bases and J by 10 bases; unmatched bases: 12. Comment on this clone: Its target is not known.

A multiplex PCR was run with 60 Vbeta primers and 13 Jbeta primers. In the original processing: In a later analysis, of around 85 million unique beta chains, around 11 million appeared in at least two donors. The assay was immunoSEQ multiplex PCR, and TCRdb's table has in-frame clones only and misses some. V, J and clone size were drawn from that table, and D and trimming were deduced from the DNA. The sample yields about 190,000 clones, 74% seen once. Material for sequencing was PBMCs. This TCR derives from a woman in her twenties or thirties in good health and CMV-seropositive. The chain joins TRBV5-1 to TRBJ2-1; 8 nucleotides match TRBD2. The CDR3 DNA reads TGCGCCAGCAGCTTGGATTTGACCAGCGGGAGTCAAGAGCAGTTCTTC. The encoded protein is CASSLDLTSGSQEQFF.